The text below deals with one T cell receptor (beta chain). Its specificity is not known. The treatment: approximately 11-day PBMC culture with coronavirus spike peptide pools or control peptides (ViraFEST assay). This entry comes from a study of vaccination and CD4 T cells after COVID-19. CDR1 is GTSNPN and CDR2 is SVGIG in the germline V gene (reference sequence). The CDR3 sequence is 14 residues long. V was pared by 2 bases and J by 10 bases, with 7 bases of the junction left unmatched. With the Oncomine TCR Beta short-read assay, DNA from cultured CD4+ T cells was sequenced. TCRdb recomputed calls from the PCR reads with MiXCR, one row per CDR3 protein. The profile covers about 10,000 distinct CDR3 sequences, with about 61% appearing a single time and roughly a sixth taken by the ten largest.

This rearrangement joins TRBV30 to TRBJ1-6, with 8 bases aligning to TRBD1. The clonotype originates from a human donor who had recovered from COVID-19. Sequencing was carried out using CD4+ T cells from blood, cultured in vitro. The chain's CDR3 is CAWSFGQGNSPLHF. In DNA, the CDR3 is TGTGCCTGGAGTTTCGGACAGGGAAACTCACCCCTCCACTTT.